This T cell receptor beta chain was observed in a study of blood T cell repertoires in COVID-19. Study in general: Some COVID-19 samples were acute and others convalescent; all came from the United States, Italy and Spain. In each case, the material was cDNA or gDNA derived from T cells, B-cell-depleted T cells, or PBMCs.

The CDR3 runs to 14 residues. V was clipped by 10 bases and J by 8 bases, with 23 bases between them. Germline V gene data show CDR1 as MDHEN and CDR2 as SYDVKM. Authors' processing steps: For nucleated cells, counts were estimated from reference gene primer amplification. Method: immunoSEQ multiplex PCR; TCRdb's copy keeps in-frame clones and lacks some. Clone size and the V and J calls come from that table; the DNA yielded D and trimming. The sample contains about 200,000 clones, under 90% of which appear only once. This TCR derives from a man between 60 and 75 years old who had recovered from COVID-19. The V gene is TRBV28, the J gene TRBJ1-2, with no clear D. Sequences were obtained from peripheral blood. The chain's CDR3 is CATDQADAPEGYTF. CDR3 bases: TGTGCCACCGATCAAGCGGACGCTCCAGAAGGCTACACCTTC.